These 17 T cell receptor beta chains came from one sample sequenced in a study of cytomegalovirus exposure and HLA in healthy donors. Vbeta (60) and Jbeta (13) primers were used in the PCR. The table came from immunoSEQ multiplex PCR; TCRdb's copy has only in-frame clones and leaves some out. Among about 190,000 clones listed, 10% to 15% were seen once. Sequenced material: PBMCs. The receptor set was obtained from a man in his forties or fifties in good health and CMV-seropositive.

This clone was counted between two and nine times. The chain uses TRBV19 and TRBJ2-1; TRBD1 might be the D (5 bases). The CDR3 is 16 amino acids. Germline lookup yields CDR1 LNHDA and CDR2 SQIVND (reference sequence). V lost 4 bases, J lost 0 bases, and 13 bases lay in between. The CDR3 region is CASSTTVLSSYNEQFF. The DNA of the CDR3 is TGTGCCAGTAGTACGACAGTGTTGAGCTCCTACAATGAGCAGTTCTTC.

V and J are TRBV2 and TRBJ2-2, with D uncertain. CDR1 SNHLY and CDR2 FYNNEI come from the germline V gene. V gave up 2 bases and J gave up 6 bases, with 7 bases separating them. CDR3 size: 13 residues. The CDR3 spells CASSELRAGELFF. The CDR3 DNA reads as TGTGCCAGCAGTGAACTCCGGGCCGGGGAGCTGTTTTTT.

This clone has more than one count but fewer than ten. This sequence joins TRBV7-2 and TRBJ1-3, with D possibly being TRBD1 (6 bases). V lost 5 bases and J lost 0, with 17 bases in between. This CDR3 is built from 17 residues. The germline V gene has CDR1 SGHTA and CDR2 FQGNSA. The CDR3 nucleotides read TGTGCCAGCAGCCGGACAGAGCGGCTACTCTCTGGAAACACCATATATTTT. It codes for CASSRTERLLSGNTIYF.

This clone has just a few counts. The chain employs TRBV13 and TRBJ1-2; D not certain. The CDR3 loop spans 13 amino acids. V gave up 4 bases and J gave up 5 bases, with 11 bases separating them. Per germline, CDR1 PRHDT and CDR2 FYEKMQ (reference sequence). CDR3 sequence reads: CASSSLQKYGYTF. The CDR3, as DNA: TGTGCCAGCAGCTCTCTACAGAAATATGGCTACACCTTC.

This clone has just a few counts. The rearrangement links TRBV11-2 to TRBJ1-2, with D unclear. Germline V CDR1 and CDR2: SGHAT, FQNNGV. The CDR3 contains 13 residues. Between the trimmed V and J ends, which lost 8 bases and 2 bases, there was a span of 12 bases. In DNA form, the CDR3 reads TGTGCCAGCTTCCACCCGGGGAACTATGGCTACACCTTC. This translates into CASFHPGNYGYTF.

V and J are TRBV5-1 and TRBJ2-3; weak D call: TRBD2 (7 bases). With 2 bases removed from V and 5 bases from J, the gap between germline ends came to 12 bases. CDR1 and CDR2 (germline): SGHRS, YFSETQ. CDR3 length: 14 residues. CDR3 region: CASSLQGGKDTQYF. CDR3 DNA sequence: TGCGCCAGCAGCTTACAGGGAGGGAAAGATACGCAGTATTTT.

This clone was counted a few times. This sequence joins TRBV30 and TRBJ1-1; 12 bases map to TRBD1. Germline V CDR1 and CDR2: GTSNPN, SVGIG (reference sequence). The CDR3 consists of 17 residues. Unmatched junction bases numbered 9, after V lost 0 bases and J lost 4 bases. The CDR3 sequence is CAWSVGQGAGRGTEAFF. In nucleotides, the CDR3 is TGTGCCTGGAGTGTGGGACAGGGGGCGGGGAGGGGCACTGAAGCTTTCTTT.

This sequence joins TRBV5-1 and TRBJ1-1; 9 nucleotides match TRBD1. The CDR3 consists of 12 residues. CDR1 SGHRS and CDR2 YFSETQ come from the germline V gene. Germline trimming cut 4 bases from V and 7 bases from J; bases unmatched to any gene: 2. This chain's CDR3 is CASSQDRGEAFF. CDR3 in DNA: TGCGCCAGCAGCCAGGACAGGGGTGAAGCTTTCTTT.

This clone appeared a few times. This sequence joins TRBV2 and TRBJ1-5; 7 positions match TRBD1. V shed 5 bases, J shed 3 bases, and the junction held 10 bases outside the gene matches. Germline V gene sequence: CDR1 SNHLY, CDR2 FYNNEI. CDR3 length: 16 amino acids. DNA of the CDR3: TGTGCCAGCAGTTGGGACAGCGCTATTGACAATCAGCCCCAGCATTTT. It codes for CASSWDSAIDNQPQHF. Supplemented by reference TRBV2 and TRBJ1-5, the full variable domain reads EPEVTQTPSHQVTQMGQEVILRCVPISNHLYFYWYRQILGQKVEFLVSFYNNEISEKSEIFDDQFSVERPDGSNFTLKIRSTKLEDSAMYFCASSWDSAIDNQPQHFGDGTRLSIL.

The rearrangement links TRBV7-9 to TRBJ1-4, with D possibly TRBD1 on 6 matching bases. Germline V gene data show CDR1 as SEHNR and CDR2 as FQNEAQ (reference sequence). This CDR3 is built from 14 residues. V lost 4 bases and J lost 8, with 14 bases in between. The CDR3 nucleotides are TGTGCCAGCAGCTGGGGACAACTGTGGGAAAAACTGTTTTTT. Protein product: CASSWGQLWEKLFF.

This clone came up a few times. One end of the junction does not line up with germline, which may come from a read error. V usage is TRBV7-8 and J usage is TRBJ2-1; 9 bases are a match to TRBD2. The CDR3 is made up of 14 amino acids. The germline V gene has CDR1 SGHVS and CDR2 FQNEAQ. The CDR3 spells CASSLAGAYNEQFF. Written as DNA, the CDR3 is TGTGCCAGCAGTTTAGCGGGAGCCTACAATGAGCAGTTCTTC.

Turning to this clone: The identical CDR3 is also encoded by other nucleotide sequences in the sample. The V call is TRBV6-7, the J call TRBJ1-1; D gene uncertain. TRBV6-7 is an open reading frame whose function is uncertain. Trimming left V 9 bases short and J 4 bases short, with 12 bases between. This CDR3 comprises 12 residues. The CDR3 loop is CARPPRGTEAFF. In nucleotides, the CDR3 is TGTGCCAGACCCCCCCGGGGCACTGAAGCTTTCTTT.

DNA for the CDR3: TGTGCCAACCCTACCGACACGGGCTACACCTTC. It is translated as CANPTDTGYTF. The chain joins TRBV2 to TRBJ1-2; D is uncertain. Trimming took off 10 bases at V and 8 bases at J, with 14 bases between the two ends. Germline CDR1 SNHLY, CDR2 FYNNEI. There are 11 residues in the CDR3.

This clone was seen a few times. The chain joins TRBV30 to TRBJ2-2, with 13 bases that match TRBD2. Losses at the gene ends were 2 bases for V and 2 bases for J; bases not matched to a gene: 5. This CDR3 spans 17 amino acids. The V gene's germline CDR1 is GTSNPN and CDR2 SVGIG (reference sequence). The CDR3 nucleotides read TGTGCCTGGAGTAAGGGACTAGCGGGACCTAACACCGGGGAGCTGTTTTTT. This encodes CAWSKGLAGPNTGELFF.

This clone appeared a few times. The chain couples TRBV15 to TRBJ2-1; possible D gene TRBD2, 5 bases. Germline values: CDR1 LNHNV, CDR2 YYDKDF (reference sequence). V was cut by 0 bases and J by 9 bases, with 12 bases left in between. This CDR3 has 14 residues. The CDR3 bases are TGTGCCACCAGCAGAGATGGTCGGGGTGGTGAGCAGTTCTTC. Translation gives CATSRDGRGGEQFF.

This clone was detected only a few times. The rearrangement uses TRBV7-2 and TRBJ2-5, with TRBD1 identical over 9 bases. This CDR3 has 15 residues. Losses at the gene ends were 5 bases for V and 1 base for J; bases not matched to a gene: 5. Per germline, CDR1 SGHTA and CDR2 FQGNSA. The CDR3 region is CASSLGQGPQETQYF. The DNA for the CDR3 is TGTGCCAGCAGCCTCGGACAGGGGCCCCAAGAGACCCAGTACTTC.

J is TRBJ1-5 and V is TRBV7-2; D ambiguous. Trimming removed 5 bases from V and 7 bases from J, with 12 bases in between. This CDR3 contains 13 residues. Germline V gene data show CDR1 as SGHTA and CDR2 as FQGNSA. CDR3 DNA sequence: TGTGCCAGCAGCCTCCCCGAAAGCCAGCCCCAGCATTTT. It codes for CASSLPESQPQHF.